The clone carrying this T cell receptor beta chain showed up many times. As yet, its antigen is unknown. V was clipped by 6 bases and J by 6 bases, with 12 bases between them. This CDR3 has 13 amino acids. This record comes from a study of neurological immune-mediated disorders. Study results and caveats: CDR3 amino acid sequences found in expanded clones were never shared across subjects, suggesting private repertoires in all groups.

Synthesis of cDNA was performed by 5'RACE using 10-nucleotide random UMIs. Each CDR3 protein is one row after TCRdb ran MiXCR on the 5' RACE reads. Of roughly 36,000 distinct CDR3 sequences listed, roughly 14% were seen once; the top ten hold over 20%. The unsorted libraries were made from 2 million PBMCs kept at -80 C. The genes are TRBV12-3 or TRBV12-4 and TRBJ1-3; no clear D. Sequencing was done on a sample of PBMCs. This sequence was found in a woman aged 45-59 years with HTLV-1-associated myelopathy (HAM/TSP). The CDR3 sequence: CASRRPPENTIYF. The DNA of the CDR3 is TGTGCCAGCAGGCGCCCCCCTGAAAACACCATATATTTT.